The next 20 T cell receptor beta chains were all read from a single sample in a study of technical replicates of blood from a few donors. The table came from immunoSEQ multiplex PCR; TCRdb's copy has only in-frame clones and leaves some out. The sample shows approximately 92,000 clones, approximately 95% of them seen only once. The sequencing input was T cells isolated from PBMCs. The receptors were gathered from a human donor in good health.

Written as DNA, the CDR3 is TGCGCCAGCAGGGGACTAGCGGGCACAGATACGCAGTATTTT. Its translation is CASRGLAGTDTQYF. This sequence joins TRBV23-1 and TRBJ2-3, with 11 bases aligning to TRBD2. Being an ORF, TRBV23-1 has a function that is uncertain. This CDR3 comprises 14 residues. After removal of 6 bases from V and 1 base from J, the junction contained 0 bases not matched to a gene.

The genes are TRBV6-5 and TRBJ1-1; D is undetermined. The germline CDR1 and CDR2 sequences are MNHEY and SVGAGI. V was pared by 0 bases and J by 3 bases, with 8 bases between. The CDR3 length is 14 residues. Written as DNA, the CDR3 is TGTGCCAGCAGTTACTCGAGGAGGGACACTGAAGCTTTCTTT. This sequence encodes CASSYSRRDTEAFF.

The chain links TRBV28 to TRBJ1-1; TRBD1 agrees at 8 bases. With 7 bases clipped from V and 6 bases from J, the junction kept 10 bases outside the gene matches. Germline V lookup: CDR1 MDHEN, CDR2 SYDVKM. CDR3 length equals 14 residues. The CDR3: CASTLGQVGSEAFF. DNA for the CDR3: TGTGCCAGCACCCTGGGACAGGTGGGCTCTGAAGCTTTCTTT. The variable domain in full, completed from reference TRBV28 and TRBJ1-1, reads DVKVTQSSRYLVKRTGEKVFLECVQDMDHENMFWYRQDPGLGLRLIYFSYDVKMKEKGDIPEGYSVSREKKERFSLILESASTNQTSMYLCASTLGQVGSEAFFGQGTRLTVV.

The chain joins TRBV21-1 to TRBJ1-1; the table's D call of TRBD1 was not tested on the DNA. TRBV21-1 is given as a pseudogene. The CDR3 is 17 amino acids. The CDR3 sequence is CASSKGSRLRMNTEAFF. CDR3 sequence (DNA): TGTGCCAGCAGCAAAGGAAGCAGGTTAAGGATGAACACTGAAGCTTTCTTT.

The chain recombines TRBV14 with TRBJ2-1, with TRBD2 identical over 11 bases. Germline V gene lookup returns CDR1 SGHDN and CDR2 FVKESK. Unmatched junction bases numbered 27, after V lost 4 bases and J lost 7 bases. The CDR3 length is 22 residues. The CDR3 DNA follows: TGTGCCAGCAGCCCTCCCCTTGGGGGGACTAGCGGTAAACGAGAGTCGAGGAATGAGCAGTTCTTC. Translated, it gives CASSPPLGGTSGKRESRNEQFF.

The CDR3 region is CASSQLNNYGYTF. The CDR3 nucleotides are TGTGCCAGCAGTCAACTAAATAACTATGGCTACACCTTC. The chain uses TRBV6-5 and TRBJ1-2; the D is unclear. CDR1 is MNHEY and CDR2 is SVGAGI in the germline V gene. CDR3 length equals 13 residues. V was cut by 5 bases and J by 1 base, with 8 bases left in between.

CDR3 sequence reads: CASSLLQGAAGNTIYF. CDR3 DNA sequence: TGTGCCAGCAGTCTCCTACAGGGGGCTGCTGGAAACACCATATATTTT. The V call is TRBV28, the J call TRBJ1-3, with 9 bases identical to TRBD1. The CDR3 runs to 16 residues. CDR1 is MDHEN, CDR2 SYDVKM, per germline. Unmatched junction bases numbered 7, after V lost 5 bases and J lost 2 bases.

CDR3 bases: TGTGCCAGCAGCTTGGTAACGGGAACTGAAGCTTTCTTT. Translation: CASSLVTGTEAFF. This chain joins TRBV5-6 and TRBJ1-1; no clear D. Germline V gene sequence: CDR1 SGHDT, CDR2 YYEEEE. The CDR3 spans 13 residues. The germline V and J ends were trimmed by 0 bases and 5 bases, with 8 bases remaining between them.

The J gene is TRBJ1-1, the V gene TRBV29-1; no clear D. The V end lost 0 bases, the J end lost 6 bases, and 11 bases lay between the germline ends. Germline CDR1 is SQVTM and CDR2 is ANQGSEA. The CDR3 extends over 13 amino acids. As DNA, the CDR3 is TGCAGCGTTGAAGATAACAGATTGTCTGAAGCTTTCTTT. Translation gives CSVEDNRLSEAFF.

The CDR3 sequence is CASSPGTVIYEQYF. CDR3 nucleotide sequence: TGTGCCAGCAGCCCCGGGACAGTGATTTACGAGCAGTACTTC. The rearrangement joins TRBV5-8 to TRBJ2-7; 7 nucleotides line up with TRBD1. The CDR3 totals 14 residues. The junction had 8 bases not matched to a gene; V was cut back by 4 bases and J by 4 bases. Germline CDR1 reads SGHTS; CDR2 reads YDEGEE.

Concerning this clone itself: At the DNA level, this CDR3 is encoded by other sequences in the same sample as well. The CDR3 spells CASSPGTDLYGYTF. The CDR3 DNA sequence: TGTGCCAGCTCACCAGGGACAGACCTCTATGGCTACACCTTC. J is TRBJ1-2 and V is TRBV18; 7 bases align to TRBD1. With 2 bases clipped from V and 4 bases from J, the junction kept 4 bases outside the gene matches. CDR3 length: 14 amino acids. Germline V gene lookup returns CDR1 KGHSH and CDR2 LQKENI. Drawing the rest from reference TRBV18 and TRBJ1-2, the complete variable domain is NAGVMQNPRHLVRRRGQEARLRCSPMKGHSHVYWYRQLPEEGLKFMVYLQKENIIDESGMPKERFSAEFPKEGPSILRIQQVVRGDSAAYFCASSPGTDLYGYTFGSGTRLTVV.

The chain recombines TRBV27 with TRBJ2-2; 7 bases match TRBD2. CDR1 and CDR2 from the germline V gene are MNHEY and SMNVEV (reference sequence). The CDR3 is 16 amino acids. With V trimmed by 2 bases and J by 2 bases, 5 bases remained unmatched. CDR3 loop: CASSLGGRANTGELFF. The CDR3 nucleotides are TGTGCCAGCAGTTTAGGTGGGAGGGCCAACACCGGGGAGCTGTTTTTT.

This chain links TRBV18 with TRBJ2-3, with 8 bases matching TRBD2. The CDR3 covers 15 residues. Losses at the gene ends were 4 bases for V and 5 bases for J; bases not matched to a gene: 8. Germline CDR1 is KGHSH and CDR2 is LQKENI. CDR3: CASSRERERKDTQYF. The CDR3 nucleotides read TGTGCCAGCTCACGGGAGCGGGAGAGGAAAGATACGCAGTATTTT. Full variable domain (rest looked up from reference TRBV18 and TRBJ2-3): NAGVMQNPRHLVRRRGQEARLRCSPMKGHSHVYWYRQLPEEGLKFMVYLQKENIIDESGMPKERFSAEFPKEGPSILRIQQVVRGDSAAYFCASSRERERKDTQYFGPGTRLTVL.

The V call is TRBV6-1, the J call TRBJ2-7; no definite D call. The CDR3 is 13 amino acids. Germline loops: CDR1 MNHNS, CDR2 SASEGT. The V end was cut by 8 bases, the J end by 4 bases, with 15 bases between. The CDR3 nucleotides read TGTGCCAGCGCCCCGAGAAATCCGTACGAGCAGTACTTC. Protein: CASAPRNPYEQYF.

The chain couples TRBV30 to TRBJ1-2, with D maybe TRBD1 (6 bases). Germline V gene lookup returns CDR1 GTSNPN and CDR2 SVGIG (reference sequence). Trimming cost V 4 bases and J 2 bases, with 11 bases left between them. CDR3 length: 13 amino acids. The CDR3 DNA reads as TGTGCCTGGAAGGGGGGGAACAACTATGGCTACACCTTC. This encodes CAWKGGNNYGYTF.

This chain uses TRBV10-3 with TRBJ2-5; TRBD1 matches at 7 bases. Per the germline V gene, CDR1 is ENHRY and CDR2 is SYGVKD. The CDR3 runs 14 residues. V was pared by 5 bases and J by 2 bases, with 5 bases of the junction left unmatched. The CDR3 protein is CAISYTGQQETQYF. CDR3 coding DNA: TGTGCCATCAGTTATACGGGACAGCAAGAGACCCAGTACTTC.

The chain combines TRBV27 with TRBJ1-1; TRBD1 agrees at 9 bases. CDR1 is MNHEY, CDR2 SMNVEV, per germline (reference sequence). CDR3 length: 18 residues. V lost 0 bases, J lost 6 bases, and 14 bases stayed unmatched. CDR3 nucleotide sequence: TGTGCCAGCAGTTTATCCCTGGCCGGGACAGGGTTTTTTGCTGAAGCTTTCTTT. It yields the protein CASSLSLAGTGFFAEAFF.

In its sample, this clone was seen once. This chain links TRBV7-9 with TRBJ1-4, with D possibly being TRBD1 (5 bases). This CDR3 spans 16 amino acids. With 1 base removed from V and 3 bases from J, the gap between germline ends came to 12 bases. In germline, CDR1 is SEHNR, CDR2 FQNEAQ (reference sequence). In DNA, the CDR3 is TGTGCCAGCAGCTTAGACAAGGGGTCAGCTAATGAAAAACTGTTTTTT. This translates into CASSLDKGSANEKLFF. The full variable domain, in which reference TRBV7-9 and TRBJ1-4 provide the parts outside the CDR3, is DTGVSQNPRHKITKRGQNVTFRCDPISEHNRLYWYRQTLGQGPEFLTYFQNEAQLEKSRLLSDRFSAERPKGSFSTLEIQRTEQGDSAMYLCASSLDKGSANEKLFFGSGTQLSVL.

The rearrangement links TRBV6-5 to TRBJ1-1, with D possibly being TRBD1 (6 bases). The germline V gene has CDR1 MNHEY and CDR2 SVGAGI. This CDR3 spans 13 amino acids. V lost 2 bases and J 4 bases, leaving 8 bases between the germline ends. This CDR3 is CASSYRDTTEAFF. The CDR3 region has the DNA TGTGCCAGCAGTTACCGGGACACCACTGAAGCTTTCTTT.

This chain uses TRBV27 with TRBJ2-1, with D possibly TRBD1 on 5 matching bases. The V gene lost 1 base and the J gene lost 5 bases, with 9 bases spanning the gap. The CDR3 consists of 14 residues. Germline loops: CDR1 MNHEY, CDR2 SMNVEV (reference sequence). The CDR3: CASSLWQGDNEQFF. The CDR3 DNA is TGTGCCAGCAGTTTATGGCAGGGCGACAATGAGCAGTTCTTC.